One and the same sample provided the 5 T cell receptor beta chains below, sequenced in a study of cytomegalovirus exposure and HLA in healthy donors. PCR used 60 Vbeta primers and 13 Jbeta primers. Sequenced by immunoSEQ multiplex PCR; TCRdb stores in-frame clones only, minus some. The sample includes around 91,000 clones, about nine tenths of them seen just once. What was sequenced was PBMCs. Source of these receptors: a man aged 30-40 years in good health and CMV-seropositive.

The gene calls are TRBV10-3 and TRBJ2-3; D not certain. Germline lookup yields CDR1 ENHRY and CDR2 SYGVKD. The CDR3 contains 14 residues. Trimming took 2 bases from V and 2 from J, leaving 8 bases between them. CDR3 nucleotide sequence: TGTGCCATCAGTGAGGCTAGATCCACAGATACGCAGTATTTT. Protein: CAISEARSTDTQYF.

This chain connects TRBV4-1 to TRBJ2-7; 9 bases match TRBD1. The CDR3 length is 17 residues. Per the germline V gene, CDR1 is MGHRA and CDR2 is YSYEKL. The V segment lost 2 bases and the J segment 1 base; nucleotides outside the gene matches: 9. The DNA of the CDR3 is TGCGCCAGCAGCCAACATATTTCGGGACAGGGATCCTACGAGCAGTACTTC. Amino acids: CASSQHISGQGSYEQYF.

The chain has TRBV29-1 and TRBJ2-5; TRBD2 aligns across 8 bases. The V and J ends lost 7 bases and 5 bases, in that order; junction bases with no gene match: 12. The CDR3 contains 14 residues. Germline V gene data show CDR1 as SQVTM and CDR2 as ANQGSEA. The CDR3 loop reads CSATRGGRRETQYF. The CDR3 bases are TGCAGCGCCACCCGGGGGGGGCGTCGGGAGACCCAGTACTTC.

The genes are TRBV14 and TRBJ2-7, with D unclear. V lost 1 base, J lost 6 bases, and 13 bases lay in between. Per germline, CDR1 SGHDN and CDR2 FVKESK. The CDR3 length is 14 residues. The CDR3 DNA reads TGTGCCAGCAGCCAAGTTCTGGGCACCTCCGAGCAGTACTTC. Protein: CASSQVLGTSEQYF.

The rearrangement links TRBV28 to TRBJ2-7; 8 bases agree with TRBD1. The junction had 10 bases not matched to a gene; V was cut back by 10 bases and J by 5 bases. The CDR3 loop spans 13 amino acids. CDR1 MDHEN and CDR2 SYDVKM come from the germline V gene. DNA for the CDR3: TGTGCCACCAGACGGACAGGGATCCACGAGCAGTACTTC. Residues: CATRRTGIHEQYF.